This T cell receptor beta chain is drawn from a study of CD8+ T cells in alopecia areata. The study's findings and limits: Lesional scalp, especially alopecia totalis/universalis, showed higher clonality than normal scalp. In scalp and blood, many expanded lesional clones persisted during tofacitinib. It was less clear whether patients shared TCRs than it was in mice, possibly because of HLA. Scalp sequencing captures resident alphabeta T cells of normal skin too.

Worth noting for this clone: Its antigen is currently unknown.

V shed 2 bases, J shed 5 bases, and the junction held 4 bases outside the gene matches. CDR1 is MNHEY, CDR2 SMNVEV, per germline (reference sequence). The CDR3 contains 14 residues. As the sequencing template, cDNA was produced by extracting RNA and reverse transcribing it. Clones were read by immunoSEQ multiplex PCR, and TCRdb kept only the in-frame ones, dropping some. This table has some 130,000 clones, around 53% appearing once. Regarding treatment: oral pan-JAK inhibitor, 5-10 mg twice daily. The clonotype was recovered from a human donor with alopecia areata. This sample comprised CD4+ T cells sorted from blood, obtained at week 4, from a patient treated with tofacitinib. The chain links TRBV27 to TRBJ2-3; 7 nucleotides line up with TRBD1. CDR3 sequence: CASSLGAGGDTQYF. CDR3 coding DNA: TGTGCCAGCAGTTTAGGGGCAGGGGGAGATACGCAGTATTTT.